This passage covers 27 T cell receptor beta chains from one sample sequenced in a study of OX40 agonist ivuxolimab in advanced cancers. Library preparation used the immunoSEQ multiplex PCR assay. TCRdb limited this immuneACCESS table to in-frame rearrangements with V and J called. A share of clones is missing; checked studies link under half to unresolved V genes, and the rest is unexplained. In this sample the table shows roughly 90,000 clones, more than 80% of which occur a single time. Together, the top ten hold approximately 0.2% of the sample. This material consisted of CD4+ or CD8+ T cells sorted from blood, taken in a trial of the OX40 agonist ivuxolimab. The receptor set was obtained from an adult with an advanced solid tumor such as melanoma, head and neck, liver or kidney cancer.

This chain connects TRBV13 to TRBJ2-5, with D uncertain. The germline CDR1 and CDR2 sequences are PRHDT and FYEKMQ (reference sequence). The V and J ends lost 1 base and 1 base respectively, with 1 base between them. There are 12 residues in the CDR3. The CDR3 loop is CASSLAQETQYF. In DNA form, the CDR3 reads TGTGCCAGCAGCTTAGCCCAAGAGACCCAGTACTTC.

The V and J genes are TRBV6-1 and TRBJ1-4; D is uncertain. Trimming shortened V by 2 bases and J by 7 bases, and 14 bases separated the two germline ends. Germline CDR1 MNHNS, CDR2 SASEGT. The CDR3 has 15 residues. In nucleotides, the CDR3 is TGTGCCAGCAGTGAAACCCCCACGGGGAGTGAAAAACTGTTTTTT. It translates to CASSETPTGSEKLFF.

The gene calls are TRBV5-8 and TRBJ1-1; D is ambiguous. CDR1 SGHTS and CDR2 YDEGEE come from the germline V gene. The CDR3 runs 15 residues. Trimming pared 5 bases from V and 1 base from J, leaving 15 bases between. CDR3 bases: TGTGCCAGCAGACCCAGAGGGCCCAGGAACACTGAAGCTTTCTTT. Residues: CASRPRGPRNTEAFF.

The rearrangement joins TRBV5-1 to TRBJ1-4, with 9 positions matching TRBD1. V dropped 0 bases and J dropped 5; count of bases not matched to a gene: 2. Germline V gene sequence: CDR1 SGHRS, CDR2 YFSETQ. CDR3 length: 15 amino acids. The CDR3 nucleotides are TGCGCCAGCAGCTTGGTGGGGACAGGGAATGAAAAACTGTTTTTT. This sequence encodes CASSLVGTGNEKLFF.

This chain joins TRBV29-1 and TRBJ2-7; 9 bases map to TRBD1. Germline CDR1 SQVTM, CDR2 ANQGSEA. V trimming: 2 bases; J trimming: 9 bases; junction bases outside the gene matches: 8. The length of the CDR3 is 13 residues. CDR3 nucleotides: TGCAGCGTTGAAATGGGACAGGGTGTAGGGCAGTACTTC. Translation: CSVEMGQGVGQYF.

The chain has TRBV2 and TRBJ2-5; TRBD1 matches 9 bases. V lost 6 bases, J lost 4 bases, and 12 bases stayed unmatched. Germline CDR1 and CDR2: SNHLY and FYNNEI. The CDR3 has 16 residues. CDR3 in amino acids: CASRPPQGASIETQYF. In DNA, the CDR3 is TGTGCCAGCAGGCCACCACAGGGGGCGTCGATAGAGACCCAGTACTTC.

The rearrangement uses TRBV6-5 and TRBJ1-2; 7 nucleotides match TRBD1. CDR1 and CDR2 (germline): MNHEY, SVGAGI. The CDR3 is made up of 13 amino acids. Trimming at V came to 5 bases and at J to 7 bases, leaving 7 bases not matched to a gene. The CDR3 sequence: CASSIQGLAGYTF. CDR3 in DNA: TGTGCCAGCAGTATACAGGGGTTAGCTGGCTACACCTTC.

The chain employs TRBV5-1 and TRBJ2-3; 9 bases agree with TRBD2. From germline, CDR1 is SGHRS and CDR2 YFSETQ. V shed 5 bases, J shed 0 bases, and the junction held 25 bases outside the gene matches. This CDR3 region has 22 residues. The CDR3 DNA sequence: TGCGCCAGCAGGCTAGGCCCGGGATCTGTCGGTAGCGGGAGTTATAGCACAGATACGCAGTATTTT. The encoded protein is CASRLGPGSVGSGSYSTDTQYF.

The chain couples TRBV18 to TRBJ1-3; D is perhaps TRBD1 (5 bases). CDR3 length equals 16 residues. Deletions cut 2 bases from V and 0 bases from J, with 11 bases between. Germline V lookup: CDR1 KGHSH, CDR2 LQKENI. The CDR3 loop reads CASSPYAGTSGNTIYF. CDR3 nucleotide sequence: TGTGCCAGCTCACCATATGCCGGGACCTCTGGAAACACCATATATTTT.

V is TRBV6-5 and J is TRBJ1-2, with a possible D match to TRBD1 (5 bases). Germline-derived CDR1 and CDR2 are MNHEY and SVGAGI. This CDR3 comprises 15 residues. V lost 0 bases, J lost 4 bases, and 12 bases lay in between. In DNA form, the CDR3 reads TGTGCCAGCAGTTACTCAGGCCAGGGTTTCTATGGCTACACCTTC. It is translated as CASSYSGQGFYGYTF.

This clone was found once. The chain recombines TRBV5-4 with TRBJ2-5; D gene ambiguous. Trimming cost V 0 bases and J 5 bases, with 11 bases left between them. The CDR3 covers 14 residues. Germline V CDR1 and CDR2: SGHNT, YYREEE (reference sequence). CDR3 nucleotides: TGTGCCAGCAGCTTGGCCACACCGCCCGAGACCCAGTACTTC. It yields the protein CASSLATPPETQYF. The complete variable domain, with remaining parts taken from reference TRBV5-4 and TRBJ2-5, reads ETGVTQSPTHLIKTRGQQVTLRCSSQSGHNTVSWYQQALGQGPQFIFQYYREEENGRGNFPPRFSGLQFPNYSSELNVNALELDDSALYLCASSLATPPETQYFGPGTRLLVL.

V usage is TRBV7-3 and J usage is TRBJ2-1, with 10 bases identical to TRBD1. Germline lookup yields CDR1 SGHTA and CDR2 FQGTGA. V was pared by 4 bases and J by 5 bases, with 5 bases of the junction left unmatched. The CDR3 contains 15 residues. The CDR3 coding sequence is TGTGCCAGCAGCTCCGGGACAGGGGTTGACAATGAGCAGTTCTTC. It codes for CASSSGTGVDNEQFF.

There are a few counts of this clone. The CDR3 DNA reads TGTGCCAGTAGTATCAATGGTGGTGGGGCCAACGTCCTGACTTTC. Translating gives CASSINGGGANVLTF. This chain links TRBV19 with TRBJ2-6; D unresolved. CDR1 and CDR2 from the germline V gene are LNHDA and SQIVND (reference sequence). CDR3 length: 15 amino acids. V was trimmed by 3 bases and J by 3 bases, leaving 9 bases between them.

This clone was counted a few times. The chain recombines TRBV18 with TRBJ2-2; D gene unclear. The germline V gene encodes CDR1 KGHSH and CDR2 LQKENI. Between the trimmed V and J ends, which lost 3 bases and 2 bases, there was a span of 7 bases. CDR3 size: 14 residues. In DNA, the CDR3 is TGTGCCAGCTCACCTCCCACAAACACCGGGGAGCTGTTTTTT. Encoded protein: CASSPPTNTGELFF.

V and J are TRBV29-1 and TRBJ1-1; D is possibly TRBD1 (6 bases). V lost 6 bases to trimming and J lost 4 bases, with 15 bases between them. The CDR3 is made up of 13 amino acids. Germline V gene sequence: CDR1 SQVTM, CDR2 ANQGSEA. The CDR3 protein is CSVTPGGPTEAFF. The CDR3 nucleotides are TGCAGCGTGACACCCGGGGGCCCCACTGAAGCTTTCTTT.

The rearrangement joins TRBV11-2 to TRBJ1-1, with 8 bases matching TRBD1. The V segment lost 5 bases and the J segment 2 bases; nucleotides outside the gene matches: 10. Germline V gene data show CDR1 as SGHAT and CDR2 as FQNNGV. The CDR3 loop spans 16 amino acids. CDR3 protein: CASSDYRGEFNTEAFF. CDR3 sequence (DNA): TGTGCCAGCAGCGACTACAGGGGGGAGTTCAACACTGAAGCTTTCTTT. Full variable domain (remainder filled in from reference TRBV11-2 and TRBJ1-1): EAGVAQSPRYKIIEKRQSVAFWCNPISGHATLYWYQQILGQGPKLLIQFQNNGVVDDSQLPKDRFSAERLKGVDSTLKIQPAKLEDSAVYLCASSDYRGEFNTEAFFGQGTRLTVV.

This clone appeared once. This rearrangement joins TRBV11-2 to TRBJ1-3, with D maybe TRBD1 (6 bases). CDR1 is SGHAT and CDR2 is FQNNGV in the germline V gene. CDR3 length: 16 residues. V lost 5 bases to trimming and J lost 3 bases, with 17 bases between them. In nucleotides, the CDR3 is TGTGCCAGCAGCCCCCTCCGACAGGCGGGTGGAAACACCATATATTTT. This translates into CASSPLRQAGGNTIYF.

This clone showed up just once. This chain connects TRBV19 to TRBJ2-5; 10 bases agree with TRBD2. Gene TRBJ2-7 matches the end of the DNA better, so the J call may be wrong. Germline CDR1 reads LNHDA; CDR2 reads SQIVND (reference sequence). The CDR3 runs to 16 residues. The CDR3 region has the DNA TGTGCCAGTAGTACCCTCGGACTAGCGGAGAGGCACGAGCAGTACTTC. This gives the protein CASSTLGLAERHEQYF.

V and J are TRBV4-3 and TRBJ2-3; 10 bases fit TRBD2. This CDR3 has 18 amino acids. Germline values: CDR1 LGHNA, CDR2 YSLEER. V gave up 2 bases and J gave up 1 base; unmatched junction bases: 9. The CDR3 DNA reads as TGCGCCAGCAGCCAATCAAGCGGGAGGGCCCTCGGCACAGATACGCAGTATTTT. Its protein is CASSQSSGRALGTDTQYF.

The chain combines TRBV10-3 with TRBJ2-3, with a weak D call TRBD2 (6 bases). Between the trimmed V and J ends, which lost 11 bases and 2 bases, there was a span of 14 bases. CDR3 length: 13 amino acids. Germline values: CDR1 ENHRY, CDR2 SYGVKD. CDR3 sequence: CALAAGPTDTQYF. CDR3 DNA sequence: TGTGCCCTCGCGGCGGGACCCACAGATACGCAGTATTTT.

With respect to this clone: Compared with germline, one end of the junction differs, possibly owing to a read error. The chain has TRBV2 and TRBJ1-2, with 8 nucleotides matching TRBD1. Germline values: CDR1 SNHLY, CDR2 FYNNEI. The CDR3 totals 15 residues. CDR3 sequence (DNA): TGTGCCAGCAGTGAAGCGGGGACAGGACTCTATGACTACACCTTC. Translated, it gives CASSEAGTGLYDYTF. The complete variable domain, with remaining parts taken from reference TRBV2 and TRBJ1-2, reads EPEVTQTPSHQVTQMGQEVILRCVPISNHLYFYWYRQILGQKVEFLVSFYNNEISEKSEIFDDQFSVERPDGSNFTLKIRSTKLEDSAMYFCASSEAGTGLYDYTFGSGTRLTVV.

The chain joins TRBV4-1 to TRBJ1-1; D gene uncertain. The V gene's germline CDR1 is MGHRA and CDR2 YSYEKL. The CDR3 loop spans 14 amino acids. The V gene lost 1 base and the J gene lost 2 bases, with 8 bases spanning the gap. For the CDR3, the DNA is TGCGCCAGCAGCCAAGGTTGGGTCAACACTGAAGCTTTCTTT. Translation: CASSQGWVNTEAFF.

This clone was seen a single time. The chain recombines TRBV4-1 with TRBJ1-1; 7 bases agree with TRBD1. Germline V gene sequence: CDR1 MGHRA, CDR2 YSYEKL. This CDR3 has 15 amino acids. V was pared by 4 bases and J by 1 base, with 6 bases of the junction left unmatched. The CDR3 DNA is TGCGCCAGCAGCCGCCAGGGGGGGCAGAACACTGAAGCTTTCTTT. Translated, it gives CASSRQGGQNTEAFF.

V gene TRBV7-9 combines with J gene TRBJ1-5; maybe TRBD1 (5 bases). V shed 3 bases and J shed 8 bases, with 14 bases lying between them. Germline V gene data show CDR1 as SEHNR and CDR2 as FQNEAQ (reference sequence). This CDR3 is built from 14 residues. The CDR3 spells CASSLTGGNEPQHF. For the CDR3, the DNA is TGTGCCAGCAGCTTGACTGGGGGTAACGAGCCCCAGCATTTT.

The count of this clone is one. CDR3 in amino acids: CASTREEENGYTF. The CDR3 nucleotides read TGTGCCAGCACAAGAGAGGAGGAAAACGGCTACACCTTC. This chain joins TRBV28 and TRBJ1-2, with D uncertain. The CDR3 has 13 amino acids. V lost 7 bases and J lost 8, with 17 bases in between. Germline CDR1 MDHEN, CDR2 SYDVKM.

The count of this clone is one. The V and J genes are TRBV5-1 and TRBJ2-5; D unresolved. CDR3 size: 13 residues. V lost 4 bases and J lost 5, with 12 bases in between. The germline V gene encodes CDR1 SGHRS and CDR2 YFSETQ. The CDR3 loop is CASSPDPRETQYF. The CDR3 DNA is TGCGCCAGCAGCCCGGACCCGCGGGAGACCCAGTACTTC.

This clone showed up just once. The CDR3 loop is CASSLGLAEGTDTQYF. Written as DNA, the CDR3 is TGTGCCAGCAGCTTAGGACTAGCGGAAGGCACAGATACGCAGTATTTT. V usage is TRBV7-2 and J usage is TRBJ2-3; TRBD2 aligns across 9 bases. With 1 base clipped from V and 1 base from J, the junction kept 3 bases outside the gene matches. CDR1 is SGHTA and CDR2 is FQGNSA in the germline V gene. The CDR3 sequence is 16 residues long.